This TCR beta chain was recovered during a study of cytomegalovirus exposure and HLA in healthy donors. Findings of the study overall: A later analysis linked about 17,000 TCR beta sequences to HLA alleles at 0.05 false discovery rate.

The CDR3 loop spans 15 amino acids. Germline V CDR1 and CDR2: KGHSH, LQKENI. The germline V and J ends were trimmed by 2 bases and 5 bases, with 14 bases remaining between them. Both 60 Vbeta primers and 13 Jbeta primers went into the PCR. Authors' data handling: The count from a later analysis was about 80 million unique TCR beta chains, 9.5 million to 11 million of them shared. Sequencing was performed with immunoSEQ multiplex PCR; in TCRdb, only in-frame clones are kept and a portion is missing. That table supplies the V and J calls and clone size; D and trimming were determined from the DNA. The table has approximately 130,000 clones, approximately 85% seen once. Regarding this clone: Its antigen is unidentified.

The sequenced sample consisted of PBMCs. The sequence derives from a woman aged 30 to 39 in good health and CMV-seropositive. V gene TRBV18 combines with J gene TRBJ2-3; TRBD2 might be the D (6 bases). The CDR3 DNA sequence: TGTGCCAGCTCACCAGGAGGGATAGAGGGAGATACGCAGTATTTT. The encoded protein is CASSPGGIEGDTQYF.